These 29 T cell receptor beta chains originate from one sample sequenced in a study of T cell repertoires in cytomegalovirus infection. MiXCR was run by TCRdb on the reads, yielding one entry per CDR3 protein. The sample includes approximately 110,000 distinct CDR3 sequences, roughly two fifths of them seen just once. The antigens these receptors bind are not known. Sequenced here: CD8+ T cells from cultured PBMCs, sampled from culture after CMV antigen stimulation. The receptor set was obtained from a human donor in good health (CMV status not recorded). Some clones in this sample may be carry-over from other donors' samples.

The sample holds many counts of this clonotype. The gene calls are TRBV24-1 and TRBJ1-5; 9 bases are a match to TRBD1. V lost 3 bases, J lost 5 bases, and 10 bases stayed unmatched. The CDR3 loop spans 17 amino acids. Germline V CDR1 and CDR2: KGHDR, SFDVKD. The chain's CDR3 is CATSDPGTGRWDQPQHF. For the CDR3, the DNA is TGTGCCACCAGTGATCCCGGGACAGGGCGGTGGGATCAGCCCCAGCATTTT.

The V call is TRBV19, the J call TRBJ2-1; 8 nucleotides agree with TRBD2. The length of the CDR3 is 15 residues. Per germline, CDR1 LNHDA and CDR2 SQIVND (reference sequence). J gave up 9 bases and V 7 bases, and 14 bases lay outside the gene matches. The CDR3 loop is CASIRGRGGWGEQFF. The CDR3 nucleotides read TGTGCCAGTATAAGGGGACGGGGGGGCTGGGGTGAGCAGTTCTTC.

This clonotype showed up many times. This chain links TRBV6-1 with TRBJ1-1, with 8 bases fitting TRBD1. CDR3 length: 13 residues. J was trimmed by 4 bases and V by 5 bases; bases with no gene match: 3. The V gene's germline CDR1 is MNHNS and CDR2 SASEGT. This CDR3 is CASSLQGVTEAFF. CDR3 nucleotide sequence: TGTGCCAGCAGTTTACAGGGGGTCACTGAAGCTTTCTTT.

This clonotype was counted only a few times. The chain combines TRBV6-4 with TRBJ2-1; 9 nucleotides line up with TRBD2. The CDR3 contains 14 residues. The germline CDR1 and CDR2 sequences are MRHNA and SNTAGT. The ends lost 5 bases at V and 2 bases at J; junction bases unmatched: 1. Here the CDR3 reads CASSSGGPYNEQFF. CDR3 in DNA: TGTGCCAGCAGTAGCGGGGGGCCCTACAATGAGCAGTTCTTC.

This clonotype was seen a few times. This sequence joins TRBV7-6 and TRBJ2-7; D uncertain. Trimming pared 3 bases from V and 3 bases from J, leaving 9 bases between. Germline V gene data show CDR1 as SGHVS and CDR2 as FNYEAQ. The CDR3 is 13 amino acids. For the CDR3, the DNA is TGTGCCAGCAGCTTGGCGGTTTACTACGAGCAGTACTTC. It yields the protein CASSLAVYYEQYF. The whole variable domain, remainder taken from reference TRBV7-6 and TRBJ2-7, is GAGVSQSPRYKVTKRGQDVALRCDPISGHVSLYWYRQALGQGPEFLTYFNYEAQQDKSGLPNDRFSAERPEGSISTLTIQRTEQRDSAMYRCASSLAVYYEQYFGPGTRLTVT.

This clonotype showed up just a few times. This sequence joins TRBV2 and TRBJ2-7; possibly TRBD1 for D (5 bases). Trimming stripped 2 bases from V and 4 bases from J, with 18 bases between. Germline-derived CDR1 and CDR2 are SNHLY and FYNNEI. This CDR3 comprises 16 residues. CDR3 nucleotide sequence: TGTGCCAGCAGTGAATTTTATACAGGTACTGGATACGAGCAGTACTTC. Protein: CASSEFYTGTGYEQYF.

This clonotype was recorded many times. The genes are TRBV7-9 and TRBJ2-7; D gene ambiguous. V was pared by 5 bases and J by 4 bases, with 12 bases between. Looked up from germline, CDR1 is SEHNR and CDR2 is FQNEAQ (reference sequence). The CDR3 runs to 13 residues. CDR3: CASSPPDSYEQYF. CDR3 DNA: TGTGCCAGCAGCCCGCCAGACTCTTACGAGCAGTACTTC.

The chain has TRBV6-5 and TRBJ2-7, with a possible D match to TRBD1 (6 bases). Per germline, CDR1 MNHEY and CDR2 SVGAGI. This CDR3 spans 14 amino acids. Trimming stripped 6 bases from V and 3 bases from J, with 15 bases between. The CDR3 sequence: CASRVDRNIYEQYF. The CDR3 DNA sequence: TGTGCCAGCAGAGTTGACAGGAACATCTACGAGCAGTACTTC.

The chain couples TRBV6-5 to TRBJ2-2; TRBD2 might be the D (6 bases). Germline V gene sequence: CDR1 MNHEY, CDR2 SVGAGI. The CDR3 is made up of 13 amino acids. V lost 7 bases and J 4 bases, leaving 10 bases between the germline ends. CDR3 sequence (DNA): TGTGCCAGCACCCCCGGGGGCACCGGGGAGCTGTTTTTT. This codes for CASTPGGTGELFF.

This sequence joins TRBV12-3 or TRBV12-4 and TRBJ1-1, with 7 bases aligning to TRBD1. Germline trimming cut 6 bases from V and 8 bases from J; bases unmatched to any gene: 9. The CDR3 runs 13 residues. The CDR3 DNA reads TGTGCCAGCAGACCCTCAGGGGGAAGCGAAGCTTTCTTT. Its protein is CASRPSGGSEAFF.

This chain uses TRBV12-3 or TRBV12-4 with TRBJ2-7; TRBD2 is a possible D gene (5 bases). V lost 3 bases and J lost 5, with 17 bases in between. CDR3 length equals 15 residues. CDR3 nucleotides: TGTGCCAGCAGTTTCGGTGTCGGGGAATGGGACGAGCAGTACTTC. Its protein product is CASSFGVGEWDEQYF.

The chain recombines TRBV27 with TRBJ1-1; D is unclear. CDR3 length: 14 residues. V was shortened by 0 bases and J by 6 bases, with 11 bases between the two germline ends. CDR1 and CDR2 (germline): MNHEY, SMNVEV (reference sequence). CDR3 coding DNA: TGTGCCAGCAGTTTATCTTCGGGAATAGCTGAAGCTTTCTTT. This codes for CASSLSSGIAEAFF.

J is TRBJ2-7 and V is TRBV20-1, with D possibly called TRBD1 or TRBD2 (6 bases each). Looked up from germline, CDR1 is DFQATT and CDR2 is SNEGSKA (reference sequence). Trimming pared 6 bases from V and 2 bases from J, leaving 11 bases between. This CDR3 comprises 12 residues. This CDR3 reads CSAGGHPYEQYF. The CDR3 DNA reads as TGCAGTGCGGGGGGACACCCCTACGAGCAGTACTTC.

This clonotype was counted a few times. The V gene is TRBV2, the J gene TRBJ2-3; TRBD2 is a possible D gene (5 bases). CDR1 is SNHLY and CDR2 is FYNNEI in the germline V gene. The CDR3 sequence is 15 residues long. The V end lost 4 bases, the J end lost 2 bases, and 13 bases lay between the germline ends. DNA of the CDR3: TGTGCCAGCAGTGTCCAGGACTCCTCCACAGATACGCAGTATTTT. This encodes CASSVQDSSTDTQYF. Complete variable domain (other parts from reference TRBV2 and TRBJ2-3): EPEVTQTPSHQVTQMGQEVILRCVPISNHLYFYWYRQILGQKVEFLVSFYNNEISEKSEIFDDQFSVERPDGSNFTLKIRSTKLEDSAMYFCASSVQDSSTDTQYFGPGTRLTVL.

This clonotype was counted between two and nine times. This chain uses TRBV4-1 with TRBJ1-5, with a tentative D call TRBD1 (6 bases). Germline loops: CDR1 MGHRA, CDR2 YSYEKL. CDR3 length: 15 residues. Trimming stripped 0 bases from V and 4 bases from J, with 10 bases between. The CDR3 sequence: CASSQDEGGNQPQHF. CDR3 sequence (DNA): TGCGCCAGCAGCCAAGATGAGGGGGGGAATCAGCCCCAGCATTTT.

This clonotype turned up a few times. The gene calls are TRBV24-1 and TRBJ2-6; D may match TRBD1 or TRBD2 (5 bases each). Trimming took 4 bases from V and 0 from J, leaving 21 bases between them. The CDR3 contains 20 residues. Germline lookup yields CDR1 KGHDR and CDR2 SFDVKD. CDR3 nucleotides: TGTGCCACCAGTGACCGCGAGAGGGACGGAGTTATCTCTGGGGCCAACGTCCTGACTTTC. Protein: CATSDRERDGVISGANVLTF.

V is TRBV12-3 or TRBV12-4 and J is TRBJ2-7; D not resolved. Trimming took off 3 bases at V and 2 bases at J, with 5 bases between the two ends. There are 12 residues in the CDR3. DNA of the CDR3: TGTGCCAGCAGTTTCACTACCTACGAGCAGTACTTC. The encoded protein is CASSFTTYEQYF.

The chain uses TRBV12-3 or TRBV12-4 and TRBJ1-2; TRBD1 agrees at 7 bases. The junction had 10 bases not matched to a gene; V was cut back by 7 bases and J by 2 bases. The CDR3 spans 15 residues. CDR3 nucleotides: TGTGCCAGCACTTCTGGGACAGAGATCAACTATGGCTACACCTTC. Translating gives CASTSGTEINYGYTF.

The rearrangement joins TRBV3-1 to TRBJ1-1; the D is unclear. Trimming took off 3 bases at V and 4 bases at J, with 9 bases between the two ends. The CDR3 is 13 amino acids. Germline values: CDR1 LGHDT, CDR2 YNNKEL (reference sequence). For the CDR3, the DNA is TGTGCCAGCAGCCACGGACTGGGCACTGAAGCTTTCTTT. Translation gives CASSHGLGTEAFF.

This clonotype appeared once. The chain combines TRBV29-1 with TRBJ1-2; D is unclear. Germline CDR1 is SQVTM and CDR2 is ANQGSEA. The CDR3 is 12 residues long. The V and J ends lost 6 bases and 6 bases respectively, with 14 bases between them. The CDR3 DNA reads TGCAGCGTGTGGAATCCGGGTGATGGCTACACCTTC. This gives the protein CSVWNPGDGYTF.

The chain recombines TRBV19 with TRBJ2-2; D gene uncertain. V was shortened by 8 bases and J by 5 bases, with 6 bases between the two germline ends. The CDR3 has 11 residues. Germline V lookup: CDR1 LNHDA, CDR2 SQIVND (reference sequence). The CDR3 bases are TGTGCCAGTGGGTGGACCGGGGAGCTGTTTTTT. Amino acids: CASGWTGELFF.

This clonotype was counted ten times or more. CDR3 in amino acids: CAISETVNTEAFF. The CDR3 DNA is TGTGCCATCAGTGAGACGGTGAACACTGAAGCTTTCTTT. The V and J genes are TRBV10-3 and TRBJ1-1, with D uncertain. Trimming shortened V by 2 bases and J by 0 bases, and 4 bases separated the two germline ends. CDR1 and CDR2 from the germline V gene are ENHRY and SYGVKD. This CDR3 is built from 13 residues.

V gene TRBV28 combines with J gene TRBJ2-1, with D perhaps TRBD1 (6 bases). Germline CDR1 reads MDHEN; CDR2 reads SYDVKM. V was cut by 6 bases and J by 2 bases, with 17 bases left in between. The CDR3 length is 16 residues. CDR3 sequence reads: CASSDFTGSAYNEQFF. The CDR3, as DNA: TGTGCCAGCAGCGACTTCACAGGGTCAGCCTACAATGAGCAGTTCTTC.

V is TRBV12-3 or TRBV12-4 and J is TRBJ2-3, with a tentative D call TRBD2 (6 bases). Trimming took off 7 bases at V and 6 bases at J, with 11 bases between the two ends. The CDR3 loop spans 12 amino acids. Here the CDR3 DNA reads TGTGCCAGCACTCCCGGAGGGGATACGCAGTATTTT. It encodes CASTPGGDTQYF.

About this clonotype: Germline and junction disagree at one end, which may indicate a read error. The CDR3 is CASTHLDPTDSQYF. The CDR3 DNA reads TGTGCCAGCACCCACCTCGACCCCACAGATTCGCAGTATTTT. This sequence joins TRBV7-6 and TRBJ2-3; unclear D gene. The CDR3 consists of 14 residues. CDR1 and CDR2 from the germline V gene are SGHVS and FNYEAQ.

This clonotype has at least ten counts. The junction does not match germline at one end; this may be a read error. The chain recombines TRBV7-2 with TRBJ2-7; TRBD1 matches at 9 bases. CDR1 is SGHTA and CDR2 is FQGNSA in the germline V gene. The CDR3 spans 19 residues. CDR3 sequence: CASSLDDGTGWRDPYAQYF. DNA of the CDR3: TGTGCCAGCAGCTTAGATGATGGGACAGGGTGGAGGGACCCTTACGCGCAGTACTTC.

By sample share, this clonotype is medium-sized. J is TRBJ2-7 and V is TRBV7-2, with no clear D. Germline assignment: CDR1 SGHTA and CDR2 FQGNSA. The germline V and J ends were trimmed by 5 bases and 3 bases, with 17 bases remaining between them. This CDR3 region has 15 residues. CDR3 region: CASSALVSRGYEQYF. For the CDR3, the DNA is TGTGCCAGCAGCGCCCTCGTTAGTCGAGGCTACGAGCAGTACTTC. Complete variable domain (other parts from reference TRBV7-2 and TRBJ2-7): GAGVSQSPSNKVTEKGKDVELRCDPISGHTALYWYRQSLGQGLEFLIYFQGNSAPDKSGLPSDRFSAERTGGSVSTLTIQRTQQEDSAVYLCASSALVSRGYEQYFGPGTRLTVT.

This chain links TRBV6-6 with TRBJ1-1; a weak D match, TRBD1 (6 bases). The germline V gene encodes CDR1 MNHNY and CDR2 SVGAGI (reference sequence). CDR3 length: 14 amino acids. The germline V and J ends were trimmed by 6 bases and 0 bases, with 11 bases remaining between them. For the CDR3, the DNA is TGTGCCAGCAGCACGGACAGCCTGAACACTGAAGCTTTCTTT. Translated, it gives CASSTDSLNTEAFF.

The CDR3 protein is CASSLDRGAFF. CDR3 nucleotides: TGTGCCAGCAGCTTGGATCGGGGGGCTTTCTTT. The chain couples TRBV7-9 to TRBJ1-1, with a possible D match to TRBD1 (5 bases). The CDR3 is 11 residues long. Deletions cut 3 bases from V and 11 bases from J, with 10 bases between. CDR1 is SEHNR, CDR2 FQNEAQ, per germline (reference sequence).